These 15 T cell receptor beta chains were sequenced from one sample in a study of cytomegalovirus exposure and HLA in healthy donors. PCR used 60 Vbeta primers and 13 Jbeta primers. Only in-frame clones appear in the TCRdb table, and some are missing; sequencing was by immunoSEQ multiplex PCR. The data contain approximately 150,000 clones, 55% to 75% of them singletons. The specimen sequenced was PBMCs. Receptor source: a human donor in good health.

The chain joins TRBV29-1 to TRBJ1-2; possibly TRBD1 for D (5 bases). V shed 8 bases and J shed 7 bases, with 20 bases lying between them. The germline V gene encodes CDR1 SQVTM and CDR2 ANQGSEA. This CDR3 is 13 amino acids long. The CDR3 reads CSTRGGSIGGYTF. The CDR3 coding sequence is TGCAGCACCCGCGGGGGGAGCATCGGTGGCTACACCTTC.

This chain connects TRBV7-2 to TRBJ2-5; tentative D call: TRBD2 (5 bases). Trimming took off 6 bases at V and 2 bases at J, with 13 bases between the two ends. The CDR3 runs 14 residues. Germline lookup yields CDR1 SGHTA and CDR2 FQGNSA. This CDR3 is CASREGRDQETQYF. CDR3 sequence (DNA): TGTGCCAGCAGAGAAGGACGGGATCAAGAGACCCAGTACTTC.

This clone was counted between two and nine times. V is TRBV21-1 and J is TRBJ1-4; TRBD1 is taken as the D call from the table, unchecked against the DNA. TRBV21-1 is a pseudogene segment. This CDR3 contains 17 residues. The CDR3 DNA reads TGTGCCAGCAGCAAAATCCCCCACAGGGATCGTCGGGAAAAACTGTTTTTT. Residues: CASSKIPHRDRREKLFF.

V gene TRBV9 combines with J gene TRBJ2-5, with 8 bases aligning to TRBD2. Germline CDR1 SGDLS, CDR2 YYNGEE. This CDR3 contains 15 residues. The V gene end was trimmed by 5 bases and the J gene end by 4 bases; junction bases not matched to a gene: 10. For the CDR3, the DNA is TGTGCCAGCAGTAGAGCGGGGGCGCCGCGAGAGACCCAGTACTTC. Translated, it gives CASSRAGAPRETQYF.

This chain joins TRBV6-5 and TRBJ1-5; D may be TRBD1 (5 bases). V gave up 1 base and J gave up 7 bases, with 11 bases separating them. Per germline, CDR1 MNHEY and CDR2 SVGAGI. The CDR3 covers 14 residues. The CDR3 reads CASSYFQGEQPQHF. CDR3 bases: TGTGCCAGCAGTTACTTCCAGGGTGAACAGCCCCAGCATTTT.

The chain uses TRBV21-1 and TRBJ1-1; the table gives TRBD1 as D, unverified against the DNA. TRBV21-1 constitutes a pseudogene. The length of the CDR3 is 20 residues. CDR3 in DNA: TGTGCCAGCAGCAATGACCCATTGGCAACCGAAAAGGGGTTGAACACTGAAGCTTTCTTT. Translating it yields CASSNDPLATEKGLNTEAFF.

The CDR3, as DNA: TGTGCCAGCAGCTCTTCTAGCGGGGGGGCCTTTGGCACAGATACGCAGTATTTT. Protein product: CASSSSSGGAFGTDTQYF. The chain couples TRBV5-6 to TRBJ2-3; 12 bases are shared with TRBD2. The junction had 9 bases not matched to a gene; V was cut back by 3 bases and J by 1 base. Germline CDR1 and CDR2: SGHDT and YYEEEE. The CDR3 is made up of 18 amino acids.

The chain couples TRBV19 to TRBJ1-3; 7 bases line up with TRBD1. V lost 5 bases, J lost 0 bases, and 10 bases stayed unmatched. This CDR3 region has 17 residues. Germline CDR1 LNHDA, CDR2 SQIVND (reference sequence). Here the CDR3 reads CASSFPTGYSSGNTIYF. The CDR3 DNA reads TGTGCCAGTAGTTTCCCGACAGGGTACAGCTCTGGAAACACCATATATTTT. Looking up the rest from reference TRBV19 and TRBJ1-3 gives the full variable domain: DGGITQSPKYLFRKEGQNVTLSCEQNLNHDAMYWYRQDPGQGLRLIYYSQIVNDFQKGDIAEGYSVSREKKESFPLTVTSAQKNPTAFYLCASSFPTGYSSGNTIYFGEGSWLTVV.

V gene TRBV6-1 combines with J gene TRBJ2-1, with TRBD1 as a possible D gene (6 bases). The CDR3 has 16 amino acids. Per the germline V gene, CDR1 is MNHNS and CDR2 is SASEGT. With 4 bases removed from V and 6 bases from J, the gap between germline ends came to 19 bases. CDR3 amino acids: CASSGAMGRGTNEQFF. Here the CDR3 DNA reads TGTGCCAGCAGTGGGGCAATGGGCAGGGGAACCAATGAGCAGTTCTTC.

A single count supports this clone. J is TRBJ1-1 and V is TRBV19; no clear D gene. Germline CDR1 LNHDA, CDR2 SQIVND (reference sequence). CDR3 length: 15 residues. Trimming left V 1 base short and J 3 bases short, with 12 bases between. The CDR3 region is CASSIGSGGYTEAFF. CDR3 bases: TGTGCCAGTAGTATAGGTTCGGGTGGGTACACTGAAGCTTTCTTT.

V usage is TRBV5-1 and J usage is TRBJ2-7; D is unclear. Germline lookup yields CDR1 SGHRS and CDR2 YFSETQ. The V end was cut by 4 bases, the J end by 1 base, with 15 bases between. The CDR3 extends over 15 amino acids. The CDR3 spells CASSPEPLKSYEQYF. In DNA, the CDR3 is TGCGCCAGCAGCCCCGAGCCCCTAAAGTCCTACGAGCAGTACTTC.

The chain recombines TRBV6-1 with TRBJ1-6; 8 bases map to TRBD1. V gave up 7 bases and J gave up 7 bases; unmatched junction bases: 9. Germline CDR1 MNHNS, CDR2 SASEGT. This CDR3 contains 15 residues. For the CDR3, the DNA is TGTGCCAGCAATCCAGGGACAGGTTGGAATTCACCCCTCCACTTT. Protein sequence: CASNPGTGWNSPLHF.

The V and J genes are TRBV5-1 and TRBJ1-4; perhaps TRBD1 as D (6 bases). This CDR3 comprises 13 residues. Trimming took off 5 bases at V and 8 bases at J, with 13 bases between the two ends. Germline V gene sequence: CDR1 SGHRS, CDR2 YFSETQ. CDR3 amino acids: CASRDSTGEKLFF. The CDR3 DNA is TGCGCCAGCAGGGACAGTACAGGAGAAAAACTGTTTTTT.

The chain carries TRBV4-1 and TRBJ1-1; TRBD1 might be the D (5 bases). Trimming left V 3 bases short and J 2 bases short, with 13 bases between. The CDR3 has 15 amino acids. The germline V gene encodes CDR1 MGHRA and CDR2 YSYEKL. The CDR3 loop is CASSQPGWGNTEAFF. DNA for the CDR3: TGCGCCAGCAGCCAGCCAGGGTGGGGAAACACTGAAGCTTTCTTT.

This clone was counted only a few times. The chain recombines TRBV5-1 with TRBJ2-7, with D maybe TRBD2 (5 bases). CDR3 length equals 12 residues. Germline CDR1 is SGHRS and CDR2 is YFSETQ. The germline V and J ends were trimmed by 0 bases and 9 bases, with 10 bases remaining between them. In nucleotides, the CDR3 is TGCGCCAGCAGCTTGGACGGAGGCTGGCAGTACTTC. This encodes CASSLDGGWQYF.